The clone carrying this T cell receptor (beta chain) has only a few counts. Antigen specificity is unknown. The source of the sample is a study of response to subunit inactivated influenza vaccine. Findings and caveats of the study: Researchers suggested that each seasonal influenza vaccination recruits few new T cells.

MiXCR, applied by TCRdb to the RT-PCR reads, yields one record per CDR3 protein. Here the sample spans about 780,000 distinct CDR3 sequences, about a fifth being singletons. The V gene's germline CDR1 is MNHEY and CDR2 SVGAGI. This CDR3 contains 16 residues. Trimming pared 2 bases from V and 3 bases from J, leaving 17 bases between. The clonotype comes from a man in his forties or fifties who received an inactivated influenza vaccine. Sequencing used PBMCs from blood, obtained 4 to 6 days after vaccination. The chain recombines TRBV6-5 with TRBJ2-7; D is possibly TRBD2 (5 bases). The CDR3 spells CASSYPGGLGSYEQYF. DNA of the CDR3: TGTGCCAGCAGTTACCCTGGCGGGTTAGGTAGCTACGAGCAGTACTTC.